The rows below give T cell receptor beta chains drawn from one sample of a study of post-analysis software for immune sequencing data. TCRdb reprocessed the PCR reads with MiXCR, giving one entry per CDR3 protein. The sample gives about 540,000 distinct CDR3 sequences, roughly 34% of which show up once; 6% is in the top ten. Input material: blood. Receptors were obtained from a girl younger than 18 with multiple sclerosis. The CDR3 runs from the conserved cysteine through the conserved F or W. D genes are given only for firm matches. Clone size appears in some rows only: once, few, many, or a class for an expanded clone.

CDR3	DNA	size	D	J	V
CASSYSGQGGLGDYGYTF	TGTGCCAGTAGTTACTCGGGACAGGGGGGCCTAGGCGACTATGGCTACACCTTC	-	TRBD1	TRBJ1-2	TRBV6-5
CASSYLGTGPYF	TGTGCCAGCAGCTACCTGGGGACCGGCCCGTACTTC	-	-	TRBJ2-5	TRBV7-2
CASSFSRNYGYTF	TGCGCCAGCAGCTTTTCACGGAACTATGGCTACACCTTC	-	-	TRBJ1-2	TRBV5-1
CASSRSGVGDTQYF	TGTGCCAGCAGTCGTAGCGGGGTGGGAGATACGCAGTATTTT	once	TRBD2	TRBJ2-3	TRBV12-3/TRBV12-4
CASSPDRGTEKLFF	TGCGCCAGCAGCCCGGACAGGGGTACGGAAAAACTGTTTTTT	-	TRBD1	TRBJ1-4	TRBV5-1
CASSYGQGISSPLHF	TGTGCCAGCAGTTACGGGCAGGGGATTAGTTCACCCCTCCACTTT	-	-	TRBJ1-6	TRBV6-6
CSARRTDQETQYF	TGCAGTGCTAGAAGGACAGATCAAGAGACCCAGTACTTC	few	-	TRBJ2-5	TRBV20-1
CASSRGWDPNANEQFF	TGTGCCAGTAGTAGGGGTTGGGACCCCAATGCTAATGAGCAGTTCTTC	-	-	TRBJ2-1	TRBV19
CASSADNGLAREQFF	TGCGCCAGCAGCGCAGACAATGGACTAGCTCGTGAGCAGTTCTTC	few	TRBD2	TRBJ2-1	TRBV5-1
CSAPGGPGANVLTF	TGCAGTGCCCCGGGGGGGCCAGGGGCCAACGTCCTGACTTTC	-	TRBD2	TRBJ2-6	TRBV20-1
CASRINLVEQFF	TGTGCCAGCAGGATAAATCTTGTTGAGCAGTTCTTC	-	-	TRBJ2-1	TRBV28
CASSSLGARQETQYF	TGCGCCAGCAGCTCACTAGGGGCTAGACAAGAGACCCAGTACTTC	-	-	TRBJ2-5	TRBV5-1
CSVLPDSTSGETQYF	TGCAGCGTCCTTCCGGACTCAACATCGGGGGAGACCCAGTACTTC	few	-	TRBJ2-5	TRBV29-1
CASSPQSGYNGQFF	TGTGCCAGCAGCCCTCAAAGCGGTTACAATGGGCAGTTCTTC	-	-	TRBJ2-1	TRBV7-3
CASSSGPAGGSQETQYF	TGCGCCAGCAGCTCGGGACCAGCGGGGGGTAGCCAAGAGACCCAGTACTTC	-	TRBD2	TRBJ2-5	TRBV5-1
CSAGVVGGAWVNSPLHF	TGCAGTGCTGGGGTTGTCGGGGGGGCCTGGGTAAATTCACCCCTCCACTTT	-	-	TRBJ1-6	TRBV20-1
CASSQDRSGGVETQYF	TGTGCCAGCAGCCAAGATCGGAGCGGGGGGGTAGAGACCCAGTACTTC	-	TRBD2	TRBJ2-5	TRBV4-2
CATSPGLKTPYNEQFF	TGTGCCACCTCACCGGGACTCAAAACGCCCTACAATGAGCAGTTCTTC	many	-	TRBJ2-1	TRBV6-6
CALGLAGGPHEQFF	TGTGCCCTAGGACTAGCGGGGGGGCCTCATGAGCAGTTCTTC	-	TRBD2	TRBJ2-1	TRBV6-1
CASSQGDNTQYF	TGTGCCAGCAGCCAGGGGGATAATACGCAGTATTTT	-	-	TRBJ2-3	TRBV3-1
CASSPVRGDNETDTQYF	TGTGCCAGCAGTCCTGTCCGCGGGGACAATGAAACAGATACGCAGTATTTT	few	-	TRBJ2-3	TRBV28
CASSSRDRGAETQYF	TGTGCCAGCAGCTCCCGGGACAGGGGGGCAGAGACCCAGTACTTC	once	TRBD1	TRBJ2-5	TRBV9
CASSTTGTSGGANEQFF	TGTGCCAGCAGTACTACCGGGACTAGCGGGGGGGCTAATGAGCAGTTCTTC	-	TRBD2	TRBJ2-1	TRBV12-3/TRBV12-4
CSARLTTGVYEQYF	TGCAGTGCTAGACTTACGACGGGGGTCTACGAGCAGTACTTC	-	-	TRBJ2-7	TRBV20-1
CASSLLASRANEQFF	TGTGCCAGCAGTTTATTAGCTAGCAGAGCCAATGAGCAGTTCTTC	-	-	TRBJ2-1	TRBV12-3/TRBV12-4
CSASRANYGSEPQHF	TGCAGTGCTAGTCGCGCTAACTATGGCTCGGAGCCCCAGCATTTT	-	-	TRBJ1-5	TRBV20-1
CASSPGPSTGGSYNGQFF	TGCGCCAGCAGTCCTGGCCCCTCGACGGGGGGCTCCTACAATGGGCAGTTCTTC	-	-	TRBJ2-1	TRBV5-1
CSVTSGQGRTADTQYF	TGCAGCGTTACCTCCGGACAGGGCCGTACCGCAGATACGCAGTATTTT	-	TRBD1	TRBJ2-3	TRBV29-1
CASRGQGRDYDYTF	TGTGCCAGCAGGGGCCAGGGCAGAGACTATGACTACACCTTC	-	-	TRBJ1-2	TRBV6-6
CSASFTDTQYF	TGCAGTGCTAGCTTCACAGATACGCAGTATTTT	few	-	TRBJ2-3	TRBV20-1
CATSDSRTGSQETQYF	TGTGCCACCAGTGATTCTCGGACAGGCTCCCAAGAGACCCAGTACTTC	few	TRBD1	TRBJ2-5	TRBV24-1
CASRWTGRTDTQYF	TGTGCCAGCAGGTGGACAGGGAGGACAGATACGCAGTATTTT	-	TRBD1	TRBJ2-3	TRBV11-1
CASSPRNTDTQYF	TGTGCTAGCAGCCCTCGGAACACAGATACGCAGTATTTT	many	-	TRBJ2-3	TRBV7-7
CAINPGADYGYTF	TGTGCCATCAACCCAGGGGCGGACTATGGCTACACCTTC	-	-	TRBJ1-2	TRBV10-3
CASSLDPANYEQYF	TGTGCCAGCAGTTTGGATCCCGCAAATTACGAGCAGTACTTC	few	-	TRBJ2-7	TRBV27
CASSPGRIRETQYF	TGCGCCAGCAGCCCTGGACGGATCAGAGAGACCCAGTACTTC	-	-	TRBJ2-5	TRBV5-1
CASSLTGLPSETQYF	TGTGCCAGCAGTTTAACCGGCCTTCCCTCAGAGACCCAGTACTTC	-	-	TRBJ2-5	TRBV27